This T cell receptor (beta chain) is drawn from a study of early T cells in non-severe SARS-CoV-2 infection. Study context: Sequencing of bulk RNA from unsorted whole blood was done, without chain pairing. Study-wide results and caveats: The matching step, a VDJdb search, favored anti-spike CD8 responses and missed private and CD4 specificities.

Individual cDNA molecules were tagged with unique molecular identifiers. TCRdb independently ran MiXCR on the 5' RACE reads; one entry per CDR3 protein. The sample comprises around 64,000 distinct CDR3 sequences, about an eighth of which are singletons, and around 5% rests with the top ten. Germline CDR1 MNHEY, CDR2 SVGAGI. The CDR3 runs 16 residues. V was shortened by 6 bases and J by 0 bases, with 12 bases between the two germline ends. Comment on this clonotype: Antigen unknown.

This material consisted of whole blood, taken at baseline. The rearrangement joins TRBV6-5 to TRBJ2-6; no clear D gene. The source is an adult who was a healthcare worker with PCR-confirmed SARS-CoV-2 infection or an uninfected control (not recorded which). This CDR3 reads CASSLLTVSGANVLTF. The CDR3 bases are TGTGCCAGCAGCCTCCTAACGGTCTCTGGGGCCAACGTCCTGACTTTC.